This entry lists 2 T cell receptor beta chains sequenced from one sample in a study of T cell repertoires in cytomegalovirus infection. TCRdb processed the reads anew with MiXCR; each CDR3 protein has one entry. Of 80,000 to 95,000 distinct CDR3 sequences listed, 29% are singletons. No antigen has been assigned to these receptors. Material: CD8+ T cells from cultured PBMCs, obtained from culture after CMV antigen stimulation. These receptors were collected from a human donor in good health (CMV status not recorded). Some clones in this sample may be carry-over from other donors' samples.

This clonotype counts as medium-sized (0.01 to 0.1%). V usage is TRBV12-3 or TRBV12-4 and J usage is TRBJ1-2; tentative D call: TRBD1 (6 bases). Trimming stripped 2 bases from V and 7 bases from J, with 20 bases between. The CDR3 loop spans 16 amino acids. This CDR3 reads CASSLPTSGRGFGYTF. CDR3 nucleotide sequence: TGTGCCAGCAGTTTACCGACTTCTGGCAGGGGATTTGGCTACACCTTC.

The rearrangement joins TRBV12-3 or TRBV12-4 to TRBJ2-7; the D is unclear. CDR3 size: 12 residues. Trimming stripped 8 bases from V and 2 bases from J, with 10 bases between. The CDR3 here is CASSYATYEQYF. CDR3 nucleotides: TGTGCCAGCTCGTATGCCACCTACGAGCAGTACTTC.